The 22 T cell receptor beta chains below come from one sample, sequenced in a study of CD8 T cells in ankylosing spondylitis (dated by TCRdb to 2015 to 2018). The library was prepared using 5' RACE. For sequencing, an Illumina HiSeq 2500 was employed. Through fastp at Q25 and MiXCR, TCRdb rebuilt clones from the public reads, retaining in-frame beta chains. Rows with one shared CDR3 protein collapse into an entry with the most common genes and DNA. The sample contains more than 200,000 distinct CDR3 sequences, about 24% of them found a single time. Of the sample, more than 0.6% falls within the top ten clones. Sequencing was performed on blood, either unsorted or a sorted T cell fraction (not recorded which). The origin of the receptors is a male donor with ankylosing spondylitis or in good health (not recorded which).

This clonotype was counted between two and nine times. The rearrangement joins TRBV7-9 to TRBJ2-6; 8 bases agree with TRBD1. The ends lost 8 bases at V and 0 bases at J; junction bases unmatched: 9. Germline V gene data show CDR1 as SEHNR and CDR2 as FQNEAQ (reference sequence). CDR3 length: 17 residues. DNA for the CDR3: TGTGCCAGCTCCTCCGGGACAGGCTCCTCTGGGGCCAACGTCCTGACTTTC. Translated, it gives CASSSGTGSSGANVLTF.

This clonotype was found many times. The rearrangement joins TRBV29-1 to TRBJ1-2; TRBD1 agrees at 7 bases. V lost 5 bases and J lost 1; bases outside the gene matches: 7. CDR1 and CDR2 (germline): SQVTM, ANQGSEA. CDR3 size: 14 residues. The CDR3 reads CSVFGQGGNYGYTF. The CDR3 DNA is TGCAGCGTTTTTGGGCAGGGGGGTAACTATGGCTACACCTTC.

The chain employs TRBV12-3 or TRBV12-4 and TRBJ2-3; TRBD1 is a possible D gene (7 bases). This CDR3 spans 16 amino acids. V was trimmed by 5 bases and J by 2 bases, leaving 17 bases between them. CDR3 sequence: CASSNSGQDYTDTQYF. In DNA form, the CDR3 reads TGTGCCAGCAGTAATTCCGGACAGGACTACACAGATACGCAGTATTTT.

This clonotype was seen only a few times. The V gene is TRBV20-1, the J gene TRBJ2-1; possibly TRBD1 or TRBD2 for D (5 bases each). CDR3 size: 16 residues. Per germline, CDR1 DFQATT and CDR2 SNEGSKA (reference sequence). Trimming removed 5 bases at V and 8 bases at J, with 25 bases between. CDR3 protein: CSALGDGRPLEDEQFF. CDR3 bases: TGCAGTGCTTTAGGGGACGGACGTCCATTGGAGGATGAGCAGTTCTTC.

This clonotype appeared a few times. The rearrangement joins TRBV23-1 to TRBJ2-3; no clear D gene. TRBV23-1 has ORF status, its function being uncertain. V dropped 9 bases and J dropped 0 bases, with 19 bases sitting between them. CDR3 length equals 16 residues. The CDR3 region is CARSGSSGASTDTQYF. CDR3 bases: TGCGCCAGGTCCGGTTCGAGTGGAGCCAGCACAGATACGCAGTATTTT.

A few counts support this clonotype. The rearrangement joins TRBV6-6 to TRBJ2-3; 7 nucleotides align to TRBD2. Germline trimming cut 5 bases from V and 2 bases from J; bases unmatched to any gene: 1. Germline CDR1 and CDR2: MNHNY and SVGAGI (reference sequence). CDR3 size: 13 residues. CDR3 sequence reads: CASSREDTDTQYF. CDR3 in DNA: TGTGCCAGCAGTCGGGAGGACACAGATACGCAGTATTTT.

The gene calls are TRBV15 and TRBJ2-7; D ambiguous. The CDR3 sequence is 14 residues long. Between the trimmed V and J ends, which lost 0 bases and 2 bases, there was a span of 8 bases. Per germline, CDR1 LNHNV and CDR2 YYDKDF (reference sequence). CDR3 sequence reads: CATSRDRAAYEQYF. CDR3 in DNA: TGTGCCACCAGCAGAGATCGGGCAGCCTACGAGCAGTACTTC.

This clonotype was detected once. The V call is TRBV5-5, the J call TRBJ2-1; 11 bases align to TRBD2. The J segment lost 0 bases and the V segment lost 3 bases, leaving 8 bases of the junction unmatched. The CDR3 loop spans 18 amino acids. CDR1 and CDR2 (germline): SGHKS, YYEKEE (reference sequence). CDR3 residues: CASSYGASGGPSYNEQFF. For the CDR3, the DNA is TGTGCCAGCAGCTACGGGGCTAGCGGGGGGCCCTCCTACAATGAGCAGTTCTTC.

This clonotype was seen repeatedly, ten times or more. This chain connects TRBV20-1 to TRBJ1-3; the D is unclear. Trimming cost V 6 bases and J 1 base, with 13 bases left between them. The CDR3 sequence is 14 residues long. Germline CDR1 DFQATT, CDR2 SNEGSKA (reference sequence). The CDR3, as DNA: TGCAGTGCCTACCAGATCTCGTCTGGAAACACCATATATTTT. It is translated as CSAYQISSGNTIYF.

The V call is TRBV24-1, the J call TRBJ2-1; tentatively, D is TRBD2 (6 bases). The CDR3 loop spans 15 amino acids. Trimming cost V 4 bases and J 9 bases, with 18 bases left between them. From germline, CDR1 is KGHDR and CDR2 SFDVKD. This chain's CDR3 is CATSDPDTVGSEQFF. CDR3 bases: TGTGCCACCAGTGACCCCGACACTGTCGGGAGTGAGCAGTTCTTC.

The CDR3 loop is CASSLILAGVHEQFF. The CDR3 DNA is TGTGCCAGCAGCTTGATACTAGCGGGGGTGCATGAGCAGTTCTTC. The chain combines TRBV5-4 with TRBJ2-1; 11 nucleotides match TRBD2. This CDR3 contains 15 residues. The V gene end was trimmed by 1 base and the J gene end by 8 bases; junction bases not matched to a gene: 5. From germline, CDR1 is SGHNT and CDR2 YYREEE (reference sequence).

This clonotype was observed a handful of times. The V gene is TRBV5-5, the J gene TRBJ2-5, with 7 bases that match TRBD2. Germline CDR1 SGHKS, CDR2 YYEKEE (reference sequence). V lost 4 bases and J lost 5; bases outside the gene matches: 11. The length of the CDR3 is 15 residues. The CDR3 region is CASSLRAGEVETQYF. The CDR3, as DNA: TGTGCCAGCAGCCTAAGGGCGGGGGAGGTGGAGACCCAGTACTTC.

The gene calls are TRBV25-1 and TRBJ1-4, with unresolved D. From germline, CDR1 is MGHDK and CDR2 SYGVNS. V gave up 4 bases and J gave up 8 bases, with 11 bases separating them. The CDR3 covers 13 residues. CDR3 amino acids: CASSVGEKEKLFF. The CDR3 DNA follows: TGTGCCAGCAGTGTCGGCGAAAAGGAAAAACTGTTTTTT.

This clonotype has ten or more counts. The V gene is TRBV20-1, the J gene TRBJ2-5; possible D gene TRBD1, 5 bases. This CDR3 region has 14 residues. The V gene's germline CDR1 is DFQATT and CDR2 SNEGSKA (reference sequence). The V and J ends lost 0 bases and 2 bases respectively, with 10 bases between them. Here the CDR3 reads CSARDWGEQETQYF. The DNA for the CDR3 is TGCAGTGCTAGAGATTGGGGCGAGCAAGAGACCCAGTACTTC.

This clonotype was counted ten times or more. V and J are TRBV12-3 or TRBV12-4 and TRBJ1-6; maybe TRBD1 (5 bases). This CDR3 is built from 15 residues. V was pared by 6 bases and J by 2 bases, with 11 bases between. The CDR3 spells CASSRDVAYNSPLHF. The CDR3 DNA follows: TGTGCCAGCAGCCGGGACGTCGCCTATAATTCACCCCTCCACTTT.

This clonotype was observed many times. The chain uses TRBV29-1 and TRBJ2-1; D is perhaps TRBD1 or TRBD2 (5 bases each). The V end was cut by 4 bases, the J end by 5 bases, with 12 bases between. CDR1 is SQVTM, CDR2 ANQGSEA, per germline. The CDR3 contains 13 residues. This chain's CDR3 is CSVVWDPDNEQFF. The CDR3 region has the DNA TGCAGCGTTGTTTGGGACCCTGACAATGAGCAGTTCTTC.

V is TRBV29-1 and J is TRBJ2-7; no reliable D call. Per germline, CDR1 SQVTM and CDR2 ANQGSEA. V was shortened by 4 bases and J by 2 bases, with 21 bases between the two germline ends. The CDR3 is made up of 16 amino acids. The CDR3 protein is CSVVSAESEYAYEQYF. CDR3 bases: TGCAGCGTTGTTTCAGCCGAGTCCGAGTATGCCTACGAGCAGTACTTC.

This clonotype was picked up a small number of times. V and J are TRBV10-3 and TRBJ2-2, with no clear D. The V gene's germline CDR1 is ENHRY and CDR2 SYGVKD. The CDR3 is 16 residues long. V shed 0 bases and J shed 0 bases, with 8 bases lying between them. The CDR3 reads CAISESRAANTGELFF. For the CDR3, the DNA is TGTGCCATCAGTGAGTCAAGGGCTGCGAACACCGGGGAGCTGTTTTTT.

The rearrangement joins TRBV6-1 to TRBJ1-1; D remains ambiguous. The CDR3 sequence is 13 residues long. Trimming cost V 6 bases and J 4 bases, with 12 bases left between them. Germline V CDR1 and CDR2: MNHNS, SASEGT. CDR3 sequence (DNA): TGTGCCAGCAGGGCGGTATTGGGCACTGAAGCTTTCTTT. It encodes CASRAVLGTEAFF.

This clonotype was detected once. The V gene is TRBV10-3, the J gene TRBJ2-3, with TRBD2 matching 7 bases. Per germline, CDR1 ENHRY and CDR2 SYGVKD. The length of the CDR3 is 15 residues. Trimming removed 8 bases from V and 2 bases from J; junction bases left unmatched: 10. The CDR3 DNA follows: TGTGCCATCTCTCGAGGGGAGGGGATCACAGATACGCAGTATTTT. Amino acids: CAISRGEGITDTQYF.

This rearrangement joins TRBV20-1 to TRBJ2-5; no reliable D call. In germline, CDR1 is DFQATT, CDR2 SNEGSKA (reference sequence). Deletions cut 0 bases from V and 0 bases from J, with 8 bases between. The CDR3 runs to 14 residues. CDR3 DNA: TGCAGTGCTAGAGATTTTGCCGACCAAGAGACCCAGTACTTC. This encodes CSARDFADQETQYF.

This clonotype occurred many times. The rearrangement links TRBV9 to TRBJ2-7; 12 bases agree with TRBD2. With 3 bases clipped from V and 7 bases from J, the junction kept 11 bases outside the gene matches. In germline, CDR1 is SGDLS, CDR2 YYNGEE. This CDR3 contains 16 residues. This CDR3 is CASSGGTSGFPKEQYF. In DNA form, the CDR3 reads TGTGCCAGCAGCGGAGGGACTAGCGGGTTCCCTAAGGAGCAGTACTTC.